This T cell receptor (beta chain) comes out of a study of Ad26.COV2.S vaccination and SARS-CoV-2 variants. Study-wide points: Placebo and vaccine recipients had non-spike TCR breadth that was similar.

There are 14 residues in the CDR3. V trimming: 4 bases; J trimming: 11 bases; junction bases outside the gene matches: 13. CDR1 is LGHNA and CDR2 is YSLEER in the germline V gene. Note on this clone: As yet, its antigen is unknown.

Repertoires were generated with immunoSEQ multiplex PCR, while TCRdb's copy carries only in-frame clones and drops some. The sample lists 400,000 to 450,000 clones, 80% to 95% seen once, with 12% in the top ten. Sample treatment: some 20 received Ad26.COV2.S at low or high dose, single or two shots; about 5 received placebo; per-sample allocation not given. Day 63 following the first vaccine or placebo injection was when the samples were taken. The chain combines TRBV4-3 with TRBJ1-1, with TRBD1 matching 7 bases. This material consisted of peripheral blood, taken in a trial of Ad26.COV2.S vaccine versus placebo. This TCR came from a person between 18 and 65 years old who received the Ad26.COV2.S COVID-19 vaccine or a placebo. The CDR3 DNA reads as TGCGCCAGCAGCCCCTCCACAGACAGGGTTTCGGCTTTCTTT. Its protein is CASSPSTDRVSAFF.